This entry features one T cell receptor beta chain sequence. Its antigen is still unknown. These data belong to a study of PD-1 blockade in classical Hodgkin lymphoma. Study-wide context: Patients were infused with nivolumab 3 mg/kg every 2 weeks.

Profiling relied on immunoSEQ multiplex PCR, and the TCRdb table lists in-frame clones only, not all of them. The sample yields some 64,000 clones, 75% to 90% seen once. Every single patient, without exception, relapsed after autologous stem cell transplantation, and brentuximab vedotin exposure varied. Complete response, partial response or progressive disease constituted the best responses recorded. Germline CDR1 WSHSY, CDR2 SAAADI. The CDR3 runs to 13 residues. The V and J ends lost 6 bases and 7 bases, in that order; junction bases with no gene match: 5. Study results and caveats: When nivolumab was started under 1 year after ASCT, patients were excluded. Relapsed/refractory patients reportedly had lower baseline diversity than newly diagnosed patients.

The sequences come from peripheral blood mononuclear cells (PBMCs), collected at baseline. The receptor was derived from a human donor with classical Hodgkin lymphoma. The chain joins TRBV10-2 to TRBJ2-2; 7 bases fit TRBD1. Here the CDR3 DNA reads TGCGCCAGCAGCGACAGGGCTGACGGGGAGCTGTTTTTT. The encoded protein is CASSDRADGELFF.